These T cell receptor beta chains were read from a single sample in a study of blood T cell repertoires in COVID-19. Clones were read by immunoSEQ multiplex PCR, and TCRdb kept only the in-frame ones, dropping some. The top ten clones hold about 23% of a sample with about 95,000 clones, approximately 81% of them seen once. The sample was peripheral blood. The receptors derive from a man older than 75 with active or convalescent COVID-19. CDR3s include the opening cysteine and the closing phenylalanine or tryptophan. D genes are given only for firm matches. Clone size appears in some rows only: once, few, many, or a class for an expanded clone.

D	V	J	size	DNA	CDR3
TRBD1	TRBV10-3	TRBJ2-5	-	TGTGCCATCAGTGACTGGGACAGGGTTCAAGAGACCCAGTACTTC	CAISDWDRVQETQYF
TRBD2	TRBV29-1	TRBJ2-7	-	TGCAGCGCCACCGGGAGGGGGATCTACGAGCAGTACTTC	CSATGRGIYEQYF
TRBD2	TRBV19	TRBJ2-3	-	TGTGCCAGTAGCCAGACGGCGGGGGGGCAAGATACGCAGTATTTT	CASSQTAGGQDTQYF
-	TRBV19	TRBJ2-7	few	TGTGCCAGTAGTATTTTTTTGGGACAAGCATACGAGCAGTACTTC	CASSIFLGQAYEQYF
TRBD1	TRBV3-1/TRBV3-2	TRBJ2-7	-	TGTGCCAGCAGCGGCCGGGACAGGGCCGCCTACGAGCAGTACTTC	CASSGRDRAAYEQYF
-	TRBV19	TRBJ1-2	-	TGTGCCAGTAGTATCACAGGTACCCTAGGCTACACCTTC	CASSITGTLGYTF
-	TRBV12-5	TRBJ1-1	-	TGTGCTAGTGGACCAGGGTTAAGGGCTTTCTTT	CASGPGLRAFF
-	TRBV28	TRBJ1-1	-	TGTGCCAGCAGTTGGGCAGTGAACACTGAAGCTTTCTTT	CASSWAVNTEAFF
-	TRBV7-2	TRBJ2-5	-	TGTGCCAGCAGCTCGCACGGGACTGCTCAAGAGACCCAGTACTTC	CASSSHGTAQETQYF
-	TRBV30	TRBJ1-2	few	TGTGCCTGGAGCCCCCCGGGTTCCCAAAACTATGGCTACACCTTC	CAWSPPGSQNYGYTF
TRBD2	TRBV5-6	TRBJ2-7	-	TGTGCCAGCAGCTTGGTGGGGGGGAGAGAGCAGTACTTC	CASSLVGGREQYF
TRBD2	TRBV11-2	TRBJ2-2	-	TGTGCCAGCAGCCACACTAGCGGGGGGGCTGGGAACACCGGGGAGCTGTTTTTT	CASSHTSGGAGNTGELFF
-	TRBV27	TRBJ2-5	-	TGTGCCAGCAGTTCAAGCGGGTCAAGGAAAGAGACCCAGTACTTC	CASSSSGSRKETQYF
TRBD2	TRBV6-5	TRBJ2-3	once	TGTGCCAGCAGTTACCGAGCGGGGGATGACACAGATACGCAGTATTTT	CASSYRAGDDTDTQYF
TRBD1	TRBV6-5	TRBJ2-5	-	TGTGCCAGCAGGGGACAGGGGGAGGAGACCCAGTACTTC	CASRGQGEETQYF
-	TRBV6-5	TRBJ1-1	-	TGTGCCAGCAGTTACAGGGGTGGTGAAGCTTTCTTT	CASSYRGGEAFF
-	TRBV20-1	TRBJ2-1	-	TGCAGTGCTAGTAAGGGGGGGCTATACAATGAGCAGTTCTTC	CSASKGGLYNEQFF
-	TRBV5-4	TRBJ2-6	-	TGTGCCAGCAGCCCCCTGGGGGGGCGATACTCTGGGGCCAACGTCCTGACTTTC	CASSPLGGRYSGANVLTF
-	TRBV7-6	TRBJ2-2	-	TGTGCCAGCGCCGCAGGGGCCGGGGAGCTGTTTTTT	CASAAGAGELFF
-	TRBV28	TRBJ1-2	-	TGTGCCAGCAGTGCCCCCGGGGGGGGCTATGGCTACACCTTC	CASSAPGGGYGYTF
-	TRBV3-1/TRBV3-2	TRBJ2-5	once	TGTGCCAGCAGCCAAGACAGGGCAACCGGGACCCAGTACTTC	CASSQDRATGTQYF
-	TRBV7-6	TRBJ1-1	-	TGTGCCAGCAGCTTAGGCGCAGGGGAGGGCACTGAAGCTTTCTTT	CASSLGAGEGTEAFF
TRBD1	TRBV30	TRBJ2-5	once	TGTGCCTGGAGTGCCACCGGGACAGGGAAGTGGACCCAGTACTTC	CAWSATGTGKWTQYF
-	TRBV19	TRBJ1-5	-	TGTGCCAGTAGTATGGGCGCAGGGGGCAATCAGCCCCAGCATTTT	CASSMGAGGNQPQHF
TRBD1	TRBV5-6	TRBJ1-2	-	TGTGCCAGCAGCTCCAGGGGGCTATTACCCTACGCCCCAAACTATGGCTACACCTTC	CASSSRGLLPYAPNYGYTF
-	TRBV25-1	TRBJ1-3	-	TGTGCCACACAGGGAAACACCATATATTTT	CATQGNTIYF
-	TRBV5-5	TRBJ2-3	-	TGTGCCAGCAGCTTGGTGGCAGGGGCTTTTCGCACAGATACGCAGTATTTT	CASSLVAGAFRTDTQYF
-	TRBV29-1	TRBJ1-1	-	TGCAGCGTTGTAGCCCGGAATGAAGCTTTCTTT	CSVVARNEAFF
TRBD1	TRBV11-2	TRBJ1-3	-	TGTGCCAGCGGACGGACAGGGACTGGAAACACCATATATTTT	CASGRTGTGNTIYF
TRBD1	TRBV19	TRBJ1-2	-	TGTGCCAGTAGTATATCGGGCAGGGGGACGTATGGCTACACCTTC	CASSISGRGTYGYTF
-	TRBV7-2	TRBJ1-4	-	TGTGCCAGCAGCTTAGCCCCCTCAACTAATGAAAAACTGTTTTTT	CASSLAPSTNEKLFF
TRBD2	TRBV5-1	TRBJ2-3	-	TGCGCCAGCAGCTTGGCGGGACTAGTCATGGATACGCAGTATTTT	CASSLAGLVMDTQYF
TRBD2	TRBV19	TRBJ2-2	few	TGTGCCAGTAGTTTCCCTAGCGGGGGGGCCGGTCTCGCCGGGGAGCTGTTTTTT	CASSFPSGGAGLAGELFF
-	TRBV3-1/TRBV3-2	TRBJ2-5	-	TGTGCCAGCAGCCTTAGTGAGGAGACCCAGTACTTC	CASSLSEETQYF
-	TRBV6-5	TRBJ1-2	-	TGTGCCAGCAGCGATACCCAGGGTTCTTTGGATGGCTACACCTTC	CASSDTQGSLDGYTF
TRBD1	TRBV4-1	TRBJ1-2	-	TGCGCCAGCAGCCAAGTACCCCAGGACAGGGGAACATATGGCTACACCTTC	CASSQVPQDRGTYGYTF
-	TRBV24-1	TRBJ1-3	-	TGTGCCACCAGAGGTCGGCGCCGGGCTGGAAACACCATATATTTT	CATRGRRRAGNTIYF
-	TRBV19	TRBJ1-1	-	TGTGCCAGTATCGCTTCTTTACCCACAGGGAACACTGAAGCTTTCTTT	CASIASLPTGNTEAFF
TRBD2	TRBV29-1	TRBJ2-1	once	TGCAGCGTCACGGGACTAGCGGGGGGGACCTACAATGAGCAGTTCTTC	CSVTGLAGGTYNEQFF
TRBD1	TRBV5-4	TRBJ1-2	-	TGTGCCAGCAGCTTGGACCTTGGGGACAGGGGGAGCTATGGCTACACCTTC	CASSLDLGDRGSYGYTF
-	TRBV4-2	TRBJ2-3	-	TGTGCCAGCAGCGCCGAGCCGGGAACAGATACGCAGTATTTT	CASSAEPGTDTQYF
-	TRBV5-5	TRBJ1-1	few	TGTGCCAGCACCTCCGGGGGTGAACTTACTGAAGCTTTCTTT	CASTSGGELTEAFF
TRBD1	TRBV5-4	TRBJ1-4	-	TGTGCCAGCAGCCTCCAGGGGGCGGGTGAAAAACTGTTTTTT	CASSLQGAGEKLFF
TRBD2	TRBV4-3	TRBJ2-5	-	TGCGCCAGCAGCCCTGGGCTAGCGGGGGCCCAAGAGACCCAGTACTTC	CASSPGLAGAQETQYF
-	TRBV19	TRBJ2-2	many	TGTGCCAGTAGTCTTGGGGGGACTGCGAACACCGGGGAGCTGTTTTTT	CASSLGGTANTGELFF
TRBD1	TRBV19	TRBJ2-3	-	TGTGCCAGTAGTAGCCCCAGGACAGGGGGGACAGATACGCAGTATTTT	CASSSPRTGGTDTQYF
TRBD2	TRBV7-2	TRBJ2-5	-	TGTGCCAGCAGCGCCGGACTAGCCCGGGAGACCCAGTACTTC	CASSAGLARETQYF
-	TRBV5-1	TRBJ2-1	-	TGCGCCAGCAGCGCGGGGACGTCCATAGTTAACAATGAGCAGTTCTTC	CASSAGTSIVNNEQFF
TRBD1	TRBV6-2/TRBV6-3	TRBJ1-6	-	TGTGCCAGCAGCTTCACCGGGACAGGGGATTCACCCCTCCACTTT	CASSFTGTGDSPLHF
TRBD2	TRBV29-1	TRBJ2-2	-	TGCAGCGCCCTTATAGCGGGGGGGCCCACCGGGGAGCTGTTTTTT	CSALIAGGPTGELFF
TRBD1	TRBV5-5	TRBJ1-1	-	TGTGCCAGCAGCAGCTCGGACAGGGTCAACGGGATGAACACTGAAGCTTTCTTT	CASSSSDRVNGMNTEAFF
TRBD1	TRBV6-5	TRBJ1-4	-	TGTGCCAGCAGGAAACAGGGGGGTAATGAAAAACTGTTTTTT	CASRKQGGNEKLFF
TRBD1	TRBV24-1	TRBJ2-2	-	TGTGCCACTGAAGGGGGACAGGGGAACACCGGGGAGCTGTTTTTT	CATEGGQGNTGELFF
TRBD1	TRBV5-6	TRBJ2-2	-	TGTGCCAGCAGCCCTGGGACAGGGCGGTTCACCGGGGAGCTGTTTTTT	CASSPGTGRFTGELFF
TRBD2	TRBV5-1	TRBJ2-6	-	TGCGCCAGCTCCGTTGGCGGGGGGCAGGCTGGGGCCAACGTCCTGACTTTC	CASSVGGGQAGANVLTF
-	TRBV7-2	TRBJ2-5	-	TGTGCCAGCAGCTTAGTGGCGGGGCCACAAGAGACCCAGTACTTC	CASSLVAGPQETQYF
-	TRBV12-3/TRBV12-4	TRBJ1-2	once	TGTGCCAGCAGCCACCTTATGGGGGGTGGCTACACCTTC	CASSHLMGGGYTF
TRBD1	TRBV4-1	TRBJ1-4	-	TGCGCCAGCAGCCGAACAGGGGACACTGCAACTAATGAAAAACTGTTTTTT	CASSRTGDTATNEKLFF
TRBD1	TRBV7-7	TRBJ1-1	-	TGTGCCAGCAGCTTAATTTGTAGGCAGGGGGCCCTACCGGGGGGCACTGAAGCTTTCTTT	CASSLICRQGALPGGTEAFF
TRBD1	TRBV7-8	TRBJ1-2	-	TGTGCCAGCAGCTTCGGACAGGGCTATGGCTACACCTTC	CASSFGQGYGYTF